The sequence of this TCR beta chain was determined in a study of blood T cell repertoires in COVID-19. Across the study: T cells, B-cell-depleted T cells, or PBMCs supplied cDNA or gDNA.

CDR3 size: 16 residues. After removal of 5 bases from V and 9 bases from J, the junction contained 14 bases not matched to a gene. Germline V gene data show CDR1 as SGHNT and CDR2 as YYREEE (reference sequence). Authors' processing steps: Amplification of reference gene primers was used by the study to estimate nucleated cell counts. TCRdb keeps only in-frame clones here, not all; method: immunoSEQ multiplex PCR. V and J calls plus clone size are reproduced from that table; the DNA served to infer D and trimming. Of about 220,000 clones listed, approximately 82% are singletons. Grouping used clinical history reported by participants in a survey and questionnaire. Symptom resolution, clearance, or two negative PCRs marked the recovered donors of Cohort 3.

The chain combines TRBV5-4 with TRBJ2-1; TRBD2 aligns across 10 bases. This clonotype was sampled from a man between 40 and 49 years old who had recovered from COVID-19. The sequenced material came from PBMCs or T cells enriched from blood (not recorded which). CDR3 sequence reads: CASSIRGLAGDGEQFF. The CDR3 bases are TGTGCCAGCAGTATAAGAGGGCTAGCGGGAGACGGTGAGCAGTTCTTC.